This T cell receptor beta chain was sequenced in a study of PD-1 blockade in classical Hodgkin lymphoma. This clone is deemed medium-sized. The target antigen is unknown. Sequenced by immunoSEQ multiplex PCR; TCRdb stores in-frame clones only, minus some. The table has 40,000 to 45,000 clones, 60% to 85% seen once. The patients all showed relapse after autologous stem cell transplantation, while their brentuximab vedotin exposure varied. With 0 bases removed from V and 4 bases from J, the gap between germline ends came to 6 bases. Germline CDR1 and CDR2: MNHEY and SVGAGI. CDR3 size: 13 residues. Broader study findings: Diversity similar to that of newly diagnosed patients was seen at baseline in complete responders. By C4D1, diversity of CD4+ TCRs had risen significantly, whereas that of CD8+ TCRs had not. No one has yet defined what causes the repertoire differences, which may be disease activity or prior therapy.

This chain joins TRBV6-5 and TRBJ1-2; the D is unclear. The sample in question was peripheral blood mononuclear cells (PBMCs), obtained at baseline. The origin of this receptor is a human donor with classical Hodgkin lymphoma. Here the CDR3 reads CASSYSPLYGYTF. In DNA, the CDR3 is TGTGCCAGCAGTTACTCGCCGCTCTATGGCTACACCTTC.